The clone carrying this T cell receptor beta chain showed up just a few times. Its antigen remains unknown. Via CD45RO/CCR7/CD25/CD127/CD95/CD27, cells of the CD4+ naive, central memory, regulatory and stem cell-like memory subsets were sorted. The data originate from a study of beta chain features in type 1 diabetes. The CDR3 sequence is 13 residues long. Trimming stripped 4 bases from V and 5 bases from J, with 10 bases between. Germline V lookup: CDR1 LGHNA, CDR2 YSLEER. What was sequenced were expressed TCRB transcripts, since all of the isolated RNA had been reverse transcribed. The table came from immunoSEQ multiplex PCR; TCRdb's copy has only in-frame clones and leaves some out. The sample includes 350,000 or so clones, 15% to 20% of them seen just once. Notes on the study in general: In patients and controls equally, PCR might favor templates that are shorter.

Sequenced material: naive CD4+ T cells from blood. The clonotype comes from a woman between 18 and 29 years old in good health. The chain links TRBV4-3 to TRBJ2-3; D remains ambiguous. This CDR3 reads CASSRSSRDTQYF. The CDR3 DNA sequence: TGCGCCAGCAGCCGCTCCTCCAGAGATACGCAGTATTTT.